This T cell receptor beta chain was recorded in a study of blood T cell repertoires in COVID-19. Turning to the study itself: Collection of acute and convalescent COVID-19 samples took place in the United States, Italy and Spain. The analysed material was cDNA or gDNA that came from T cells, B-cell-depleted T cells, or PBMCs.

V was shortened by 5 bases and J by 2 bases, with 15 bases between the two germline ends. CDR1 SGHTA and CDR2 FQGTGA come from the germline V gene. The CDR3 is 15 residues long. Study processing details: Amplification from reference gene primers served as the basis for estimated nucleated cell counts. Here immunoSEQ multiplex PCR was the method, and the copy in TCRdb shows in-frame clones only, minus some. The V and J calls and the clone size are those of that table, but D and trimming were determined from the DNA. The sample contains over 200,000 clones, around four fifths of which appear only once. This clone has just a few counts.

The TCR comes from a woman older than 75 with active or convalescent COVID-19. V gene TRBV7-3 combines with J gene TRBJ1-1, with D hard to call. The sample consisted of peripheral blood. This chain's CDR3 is CASSHLRGDNTEAFF. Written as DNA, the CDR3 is TGTGCCAGCAGCCACCTTCGAGGAGATAACACTGAAGCTTTCTTT.